This entry lists 7 T cell receptor beta chains sequenced from one sample in a study of blood T cells in healthy people across ages. PCR was performed a second time for about 7 to 12 cycles using a sample-barcoded 5' primer and a J-beta primer mix. MiXCR, run by TCRdb on the 5' RACE reads, gives a single entry per CDR3 protein. This table has 650,000 to 1,000,000 distinct CDR3 sequences, roughly 40% appearing once. The sample comprised blood. These receptors all stem from a man younger than 30 in good health.

Note on this clonotype: Given a much more abundant clone one base away, this may be a read error. Without the conserved terminal phenylalanine or tryptophan, this CDR3 likely stems from a read error. The J gene is TRBJ1-2, the V gene TRBV27; TRBD1 is a possible D gene (6 bases). Germline CDR1 and CDR2: MNHEY and SMNVEV (reference sequence). V lost 5 bases and J lost 2, with 18 bases in between. The CDR3 totals 16 residues. CDR3 protein: CASSVLGGLSNYGYTL. CDR3 in DNA: TGTGCCAGCAGTGTACTCGGGGGGCTTTCGAACTATGGCTACACCTTA.

Many counts were recorded for this clonotype. The chain is built from TRBV4-1 and TRBJ2-5; TRBD2 might be the D (6 bases). The ends were cut back, 2 bases at V and 2 bases at J, with 12 bases in the middle. The CDR3 is 15 residues long. CDR1 and CDR2 from the germline V gene are MGHRA and YSYEKL. The CDR3 nucleotides are TGCGCCAGCAGCCAACCTGGGACTTTACAAGAGACCCAGTACTTC. Protein product: CASSQPGTLQETQYF.

V usage is TRBV20-1 and J usage is TRBJ1-4; no clear D. V dropped 1 base and J dropped 6 bases, with 9 bases sitting between them. The CDR3 spans 13 residues. Per the germline V gene, CDR1 is DFQATT and CDR2 is SNEGSKA (reference sequence). In nucleotides, the CDR3 is TGCAGTGCTAGAGGTGTTCGGGATGAAAAACTGTTTTTT. It yields the protein CSARGVRDEKLFF.

V and J are TRBV29-1 and TRBJ1-4, with D possibly matching TRBD1 (6 bases). Germline V CDR1 and CDR2: SQVTM, ANQGSEA. With 7 bases removed from V and 0 bases from J, the gap between germline ends came to 12 bases. The CDR3 is 14 residues long. CDR3 in amino acids: CSAVRGATNEKLFF. The DNA for the CDR3 is TGCAGCGCTGTGAGGGGGGCAACTAATGAAAAACTGTTTTTT. Combining the CDR3 with reference TRBV29-1 and TRBJ1-4 gives the whole variable domain SAVISQKPSRDICQRGTSLTIQCQVDSQVTMMFWYRQQPGQSLTLIATANQGSEATYESGFVIDKFPISRPNLTFSTLTVSNMSPEDSSIYLCSAVRGATNEKLFFGSGTQLSVL.

This chain uses TRBV25-1 with TRBJ1-4; D perhaps matches TRBD1 (5 bases). The CDR3 extends over 16 amino acids. Germline V CDR1 and CDR2: MGHDK, SYGVNS. The V gene lost 0 bases and the J gene lost 8 bases, with 16 bases spanning the gap. The CDR3 DNA reads as TGTGCCAGCAGTGAATATATACGCCAGGGACCCGAAAAACTGTTTTTT. Translation: CASSEYIRQGPEKLFF.

Many counts were recorded for this clonotype. The V call is TRBV10-3, the J call TRBJ2-1; tentatively, D is TRBD1 (5 bases). V lost 2 bases to trimming and J lost 10 bases, with 15 bases between them. The CDR3 length is 14 residues. The germline gives CDR1 ENHRY, CDR2 SYGVKD. CDR3 sequence: CAISEGAIGSEQFF. CDR3 sequence (DNA): TGTGCCATCAGTGAGGGGGCGATCGGGTCGGAGCAGTTCTTC.

This clonotype came up many times. This chain links TRBV7-2 with TRBJ2-3, with 9 bases fitting TRBD2. J gave up 0 bases and V 5 bases, and 3 bases lay outside the gene matches. The CDR3 extends over 15 amino acids. Germline assignment: CDR1 SGHTA and CDR2 FQGNSA. CDR3 DNA: TGTGCCAGCAGCCCTAGCGGGGTGAGCACAGATACGCAGTATTTT. Translated: CASSPSGVSTDTQYF.